This note documents a single T cell receptor beta chain sequence. What it binds is unknown. Sample treatment: oral pan-JAK inhibitor, 5-10 mg twice daily. Reverse transcription of extracted RNA yielded cDNA, which provided the sequencing template. The assay was immunoSEQ multiplex PCR, and TCRdb's table has in-frame clones only and misses some. The repertoire includes 150,000 to 200,000 clones, over 55% of them detected once, and just over 1% sits in the top ten. The source of the sample is a study of CD8+ T cells in alopecia areata. Study at large: Scalp area affected, as a percentage, set the severity score of treated patients. Points from the study as a whole: The study found that many expanded lesional clones persisted in scalp and blood during tofacitinib.

The sample here was CD4+ T cells sorted from blood, taken at week 24, from a patient treated with tofacitinib. This receptor was obtained from a human donor with alopecia areata.

The CDR3: CASSPTTGPDNEQFF. In nucleotides, the CDR3 is TGTGCCAGCTCACCTACGACAGGGCCGGACAATGAGCAGTTCTTC. The chain joins TRBV18 to TRBJ2-1; 7 positions match TRBD1. This CDR3 has 15 residues. J was trimmed by 5 bases and V by 3 bases; bases with no gene match: 7. CDR1 and CDR2 (germline): KGHSH, LQKENI.